The TCR beta chain under discussion was sequenced for a study of CD8+CD57+ T cells in acquired aplastic anemia. For the study at large: An average of approximately 3.2 ug of DNA was obtained from sorted CD4+ and CD8+ cells. Healthy CD8+ samples averaged about 11.0 million reads. Findings and caveats of the study: Overlapping CD8+ CDR3 repertoires of patients and controls contained approximately 28 shared sequences. Patient and control CD8+ Simpson's diversity was not significantly different.

CDR1 is SGHTA and CDR2 is FQGNSA in the germline V gene. CDR3 size: 16 residues. Researchers used genomic DNA as the template to profile TCR beta VDJ and CDR3. TCRdb ran MiXCR on the reads and lists one entry per CDR3 protein. The data contain about 420,000 distinct CDR3 sequences, approximately 70% of them singletons. In the case of this clonotype: The antigen remains unidentified. A junction boundary mismatches the germline segment, possibly from a read error.

Sequences were obtained from sorted CD4+, CD8+, or CD8+CD57+ T cells (not recorded which) from PBMCs. V gene TRBV7-2 combines with J gene TRBJ2-4; D is perhaps TRBD1 (6 bases). This clonotype was obtained from a human donor in good health, serving as a control. In nucleotides, the CDR3 is TGTGCCAGCAGCAAAGGGGGTGGCGGGTCTTGGTACATCCAGTACTTC. It is translated as CASSKGGGGSWYIQYF.